This T cell receptor beta chain was identified in a study of blood T cell repertoires in COVID-19. As for the study in general: COVID-19 samples from acute and convalescent phases originated in the United States, Italy and Spain.

Enrolled through a virtual design, the participants were between 18 and 89 years of age and came from under 30 US areas. Clinical histories supplied by participants themselves formed the basis of cohort assignment. V was trimmed by 4 bases and J by 1 base, leaving 5 bases between them. This CDR3 contains 13 residues. Germline V lookup: CDR1 SGHRS, CDR2 YFSETQ. Authors' processing steps: Nucleated cell number was recorded as an estimate derived from reference gene primer amplification. Clones were sequenced by immunoSEQ multiplex PCR, and TCRdb holds only the in-frame ones, with some missing. The D gene and trimming were derived from the DNA, and the V and J assignments and clone size from that table. This sample has fewer than 450,000 clones; approximately 91% occur once, and the top ten carry 2% to 2.5%.

This TCR was recovered from a woman aged 40 to 50 with acute COVID-19. Input material: PBMCs or T cells enriched from blood (not recorded which). The chain carries TRBV5-1 and TRBJ2-2, with D unclear. As DNA, the CDR3 is TGCGCCAGCAGCGGAGAGAACACCGGGGAGCTGTTTTTT. Amino acids: CASSGENTGELFF.